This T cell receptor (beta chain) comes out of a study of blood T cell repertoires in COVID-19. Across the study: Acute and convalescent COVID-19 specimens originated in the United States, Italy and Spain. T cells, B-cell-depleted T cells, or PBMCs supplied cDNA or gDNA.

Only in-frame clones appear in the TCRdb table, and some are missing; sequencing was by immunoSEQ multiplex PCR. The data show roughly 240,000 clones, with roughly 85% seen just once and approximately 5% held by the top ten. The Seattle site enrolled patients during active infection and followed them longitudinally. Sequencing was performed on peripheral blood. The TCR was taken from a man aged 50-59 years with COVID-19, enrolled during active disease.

This chain's CDR3 is CASRTGVYNEQFF. The CDR3 nucleotides read TGTGCCAGCCGGACAGGGGTATACAATGAGCAGTTCTTC. The chain uses TRBV6-5 and TRBJ2-1; 9 bases match TRBD1. The CDR3 is 13 residues long. The germline V gene encodes CDR1 MNHEY and CDR2 SVGAGI. The J segment lost 4 bases and the V segment lost 8 bases, leaving 3 bases of the junction unmatched.